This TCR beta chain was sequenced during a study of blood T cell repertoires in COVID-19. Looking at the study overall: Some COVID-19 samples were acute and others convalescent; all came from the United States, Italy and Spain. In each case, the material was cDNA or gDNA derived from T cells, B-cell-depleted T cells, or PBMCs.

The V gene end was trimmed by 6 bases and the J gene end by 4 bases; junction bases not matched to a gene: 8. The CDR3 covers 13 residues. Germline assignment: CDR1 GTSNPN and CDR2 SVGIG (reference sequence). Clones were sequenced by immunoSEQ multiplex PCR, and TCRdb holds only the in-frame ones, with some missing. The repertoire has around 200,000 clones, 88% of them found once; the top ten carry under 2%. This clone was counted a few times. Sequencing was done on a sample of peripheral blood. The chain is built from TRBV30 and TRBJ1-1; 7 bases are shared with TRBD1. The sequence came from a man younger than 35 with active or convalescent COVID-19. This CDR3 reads CACKQGIGTEAFF. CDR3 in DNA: TGTGCCTGTAAACAGGGGATAGGCACTGAAGCTTTCTTT.